A selection of T cell receptor beta chains follows, all from one sample in a study of blood T cell repertoires in COVID-19. Sequencing used immunoSEQ multiplex PCR; TCRdb keeps in-frame clones, though not all of them. The repertoire holds approximately 430,000 clones, roughly 90% seen once, with around 1.4% in the top ten. Source material: peripheral blood. Receptors were obtained from a woman aged 25 to 39 with active or convalescent COVID-19. The CDR3 runs from the conserved cysteine through the conserved F or W. Fields, in order: J gene, D gene, V gene, clone size, CDR3 protein, CDR3 DNA. The D gene is left open where the match is weak. Clone size, where shown, is once, few, many, or a class for clones that have expanded.

TRBJ1-6,TRBD1,TRBV5-1,-,CASSLTEGAVSPLHF,TGCGCCAGCAGCTTGACTGAGGGGGCGGTTTCACCCCTCCACTTT
TRBJ1-2,TRBD1,TRBV14,few,CASSPRTGGGYTF,TGTGCCAGCAGCCCTCGGACAGGGGGTGGCTACACCTTC
TRBJ2-7,-,TRBV5-4,once,CASSSSRGASSYEQYF,TGTGCCAGCAGCTCGTCCCGGGGGGCTTCCTCCTACGAGCAGTACTTC
TRBJ1-2,TRBD1,TRBV5-5,-,CASSKGQPTNYGYTF,TGTGCCAGCAGCAAGGGACAGCCGACTAACTATGGCTACACCTTC
TRBJ1-2,-,TRBV19,-,CASNEASRDYGYTF,TGTGCCAGTAATGAAGCATCCCGGGACTATGGCTACACCTTC
TRBJ1-5,-,TRBV10-1,-,CASKSTRIRQPQHF,TGCGCCAGCAAGTCGACACGTATCCGTCAGCCCCAGCATTTT
TRBJ1-3,-,TRBV2,once,CASRGTESSGNTIYF,TGTGCCAGCAGGGGGACTGAGAGCTCTGGAAACACCATATATTTT
TRBJ2-5,TRBD2,TRBV5-1,-,CASRNPSGQETQYF,TGCGCCAGCAGAAACCCTAGCGGCCAAGAGACCCAGTACTTC
TRBJ2-5,TRBD2,TRBV6-5,-,CASSSRGGAGETQYF,TGTGCCAGCAGTAGTCGCGGGGGGGCCGGGGAGACCCAGTACTTC
TRBJ1-6,-,TRBV27,once,CASSPRAGLPLHF,TGTGCCAGCAGTCCAAGGGCGGGGTTGCCCCTCCACTTT
TRBJ1-1,-,TRBV3-1/TRBV3-2,-,CASSQVWDMNTEAFF,TGTGCCAGCAGCCAAGTGTGGGACATGAACACTGAAGCTTTCTTT
TRBJ2-3,-,TRBV9,-,CASSVVARGSVDTQYF,TGTGCCAGCAGCGTAGTTGCGCGGGGTAGCGTAGATACGCAGTATTTT
TRBJ2-3,-,TRBV4-2,-,CASSRQRVLSGGFNTDTQYF,TGTGCCAGCAGCCGCCAAAGGGTTCTCTCGGGGGGCTTCAACACAGATACGCAGTATTTT
TRBJ2-7,TRBD2,TRBV2,-,CASSALAGAYEQYF,TGTGCCAGCAGTGCACTAGCGGGGGCGTACGAGCAGTACTTC
TRBJ2-1,TRBD1,TRBV7-6,-,CASSPLTGTGPGEQFF,TGTGCCAGCAGCCCCCTAACCGGGACAGGGCCAGGGGAGCAGTTCTTC
TRBJ1-1,TRBD1,TRBV11-3,-,CASSLSGQGEAFF,TGTGCCAGCAGCTTATCAGGACAGGGTGAAGCTTTCTTT
TRBJ1-2,-,TRBV19,-,CASSIETVRSYTF,TGTGCCAGTAGTATTGAAACGGTTCGAAGCTACACCTTC
TRBJ2-3,-,TRBV4-1,-,CASSPTPSGVVRTDTQYF,TGCGCCAGCAGCCCCACGCCTTCAGGGGTAGTACGGACAGATACGCAGTATTTT
TRBJ2-3,-,TRBV21-1,-,CASSNIPGTDTQYF,TGTGCCAGCAGCAATATCCCTGGCACAGATACGCAGTATTTT
TRBJ2-2,TRBD1,TRBV6-6,-,CASSYFGDRSPGELFF,TGTGCCAGCAGTTACTTTGGGGACAGGTCGCCCGGGGAGCTGTTTTTT
TRBJ1-3,-,TRBV4-1,-,CASSQDEAGGNTIYF,TGCGCCAGCAGCCAAGATGAGGCGGGTGGAAACACCATATATTTT
TRBJ1-2,TRBD1,TRBV19,-,CASSIEEGGSYGYTF,TGTGCCAGTAGTATAGAAGAAGGGGGCTCCTATGGCTACACCTTC
TRBJ1-1,-,TRBV29-1,-,CSVEEQEPEAFF,TGCAGCGTTGAAGAACAGGAGCCTGAAGCTTTCTTT
TRBJ1-2,TRBD1,TRBV29-1,-,CSVGPTGDRYGYTF,TGCAGCGTTGGTCCGACAGGGGATCGGTATGGCTACACCTTC
TRBJ2-5,-,TRBV10-3,once,CAISESGGEETQYF,TGTGCCATCAGTGAGTCGGGCGGGGAAGAGACCCAGTACTTC
TRBJ1-5,-,TRBV2,few,CASSEARGQLAPHF,TGTGCCAGCAGTGAAGCGCGGGGTCAGCTTGCCCCCCATTTT
TRBJ2-4,TRBD2,TRBV29-1,-,CSVDSLVGRVENIQYF,TGCAGCGTCGACTCCCTCGTGGGGAGGGTTGAAAACATTCAGTACTTC
TRBJ1-5,TRBD1,TRBV6-6,-,CASSYSRQGAGQPQHF,TGTGCCAGCAGTTACTCGAGACAGGGGGCCGGTCAGCCCCAGCATTTT
TRBJ1-6,TRBD1,TRBV18,-,CASSPNHGQGATNNSPLHF,TGTGCCAGCTCACCTAATCACGGACAGGGGGCTACGAATAATTCACCCCTCCACTTT
TRBJ1-1,TRBD1,TRBV19,-,CASTPTGDGNTEAFF,TGTGCCAGTACTCCCACAGGGGATGGGAACACTGAAGCTTTCTTT
TRBJ2-7,TRBD2,TRBV28,-,CASTPGLAGAYEQYF,TGTGCCAGCACTCCAGGACTAGCGGGCGCCTACGAGCAGTACTTC
TRBJ1-1,TRBD1,TRBV6-6,-,CASSIRTGNSEAFF,TGTGCCAGCAGTATAAGGACAGGGAATTCTGAAGCTTTCTTT
TRBJ1-2,-,TRBV19,-,CASSMVTGINYGYTF,TGTGCCAGTAGTATGGTCACAGGGATTAACTATGGCTACACCTTC
TRBJ1-5,-,TRBV2,-,CASSATSYQPQHF,TGTGCCAGCAGTGCGACAAGTTATCAGCCCCAGCATTTT
TRBJ2-5,-,TRBV18,-,CASSPPGFSETQYF,TGTGCCAGCTCACCACCCGGGTTCAGTGAGACCCAGTACTTC
TRBJ1-5,-,TRBV24-1,-,CATSDGGGNQPQHF,TGTGCCACCAGTGATGGGGGGGGCAATCAGCCCCAGCATTTT
TRBJ1-1,-,TRBV3-1/TRBV3-2,-,CASSPQGYNTEAFF,TGTGCCAGCAGCCCTCAGGGCTACAACACTGAAGCTTTCTTT
TRBJ1-4,-,TRBV7-9,-,CASSFGSINRGEKLFF,TGTGCCAGCAGCTTCGGGTCGATAAACCGTGGTGAAAAACTGTTTTTT
TRBJ1-1,-,TRBV27,-,CASSLRGQEAFF,TGTGCCAGCAGTTTGAGAGGTCAGGAAGCTTTCTTT
TRBJ2-2,TRBD1,TRBV27,-,CASFPTGQGFTGELFF,TGTGCCAGCTTTCCGACGGGACAGGGGTTCACCGGGGAGCTGTTTTTT
TRBJ2-1,TRBD2,TRBV30,-,CAWSVLADYNEQFF,TGTGCCTGGAGTGTACTAGCGGATTACAATGAGCAGTTCTTC
TRBJ1-5,-,TRBV6-5,-,CASTPHPGQPQHF,TGTGCCAGCACTCCCCACCCAGGTCAGCCCCAGCATTTT
TRBJ2-2,-,TRBV21-1,-,CATLGLADTGELFF,TGTGCCACGCTCGGACTAGCGGACACCGGGGAGCTGTTTTTT
TRBJ2-5,TRBD2,TRBV7-6,-,CASSLVGGRQETQYF,TGTGCCAGCAGCTTAGTGGGCGGGAGGCAAGAGACCCAGTACTTC
TRBJ2-1,-,TRBV5-8,-,CASSVAEPSYNEQFF,TGTGCCAGCAGCGTAGCGGAACCTTCCTACAATGAGCAGTTCTTC
TRBJ1-4,TRBD1,TRBV28,few,CASSSKDRGGEKLFF,TGTGCCAGCAGTTCGAAAGACAGGGGTGGTGAAAAACTGTTTTTT
TRBJ1-1,-,TRBV5-1,-,CASSLLGRGTSNTEAFF,TGCGCCAGCAGCTTGTTGGGCAGGGGCACCTCGAACACTGAAGCTTTCTTT
TRBJ1-2,-,TRBV18,few,CASSPPSLTDGRGGYTF,TGTGCCAGCTCACCACCGTCGCTCACAGACGGGCGGGGTGGCTACACCTTC
TRBJ2-1,-,TRBV19,-,CASSGGTYNEQFF,TGTGCCAGTAGTGGCGGAACATACAATGAGCAGTTCTTC
TRBJ2-5,-,TRBV23-1,-,CASSHAQASGETQYF,TGCGCCAGCAGTCATGCACAAGCCTCCGGGGAGACCCAGTACTTC
TRBJ1-2,-,TRBV5-1,few,CASSLDFGGGANYGYTF,TGCGCCAGCAGCTTGGATTTCGGGGGAGGAGCTAACTATGGCTACACCTTC
TRBJ1-4,-,TRBV5-1,-,CASSIDGATNEKLFF,TGCGCCAGCAGCATCGACGGGGCAACTAATGAAAAACTGTTTTTT
TRBJ1-3,-,TRBV4-1,-,CASSQTDGNTIYF,TGCGCCAGCAGCCAAACTGATGGAAACACCATATATTTT
TRBJ2-3,-,TRBV29-1,-,CSVARGRTDTQYF,TGCAGCGTTGCGCGGGGCCGCACAGATACGCAGTATTTT